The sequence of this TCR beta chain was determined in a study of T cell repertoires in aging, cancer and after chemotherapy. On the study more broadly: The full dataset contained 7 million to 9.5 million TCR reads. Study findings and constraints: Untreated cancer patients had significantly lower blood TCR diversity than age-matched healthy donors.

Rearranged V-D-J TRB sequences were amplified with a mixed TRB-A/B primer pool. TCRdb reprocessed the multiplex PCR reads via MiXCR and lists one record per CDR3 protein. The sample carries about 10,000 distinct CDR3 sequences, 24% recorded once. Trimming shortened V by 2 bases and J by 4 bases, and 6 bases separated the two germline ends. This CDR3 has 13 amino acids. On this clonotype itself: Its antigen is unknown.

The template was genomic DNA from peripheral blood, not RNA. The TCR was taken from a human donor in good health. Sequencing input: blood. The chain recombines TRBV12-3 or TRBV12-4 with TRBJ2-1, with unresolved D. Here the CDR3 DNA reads TGTGCCAGCAGTTTACGACTGTACAATGAGCAGTTCTTC. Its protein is CASSLRLYNEQFF.